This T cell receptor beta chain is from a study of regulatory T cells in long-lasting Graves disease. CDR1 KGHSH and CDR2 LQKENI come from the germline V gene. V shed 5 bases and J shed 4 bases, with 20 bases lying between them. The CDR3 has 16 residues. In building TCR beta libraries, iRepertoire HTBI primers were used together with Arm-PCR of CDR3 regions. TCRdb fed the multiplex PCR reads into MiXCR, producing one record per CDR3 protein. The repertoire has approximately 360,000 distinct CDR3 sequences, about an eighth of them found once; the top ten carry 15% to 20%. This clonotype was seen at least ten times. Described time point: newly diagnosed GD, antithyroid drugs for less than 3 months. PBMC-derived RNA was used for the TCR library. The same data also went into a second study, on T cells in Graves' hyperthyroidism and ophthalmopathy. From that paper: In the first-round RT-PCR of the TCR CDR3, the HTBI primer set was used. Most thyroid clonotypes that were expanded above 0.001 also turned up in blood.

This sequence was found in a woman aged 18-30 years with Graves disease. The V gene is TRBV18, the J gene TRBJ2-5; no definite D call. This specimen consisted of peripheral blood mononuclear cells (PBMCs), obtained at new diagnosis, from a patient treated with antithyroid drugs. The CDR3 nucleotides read TGTGCCAGCTCAGATGGGATGGACGGTGGACGAGAGACCCAGTACTTC. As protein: CASSDGMDGGRETQYF.